The next 8 T cell receptor beta chains were all read from a single sample in a study of OX40 agonist ivuxolimab in advanced cancers. TCRdb's table, derived via immunoSEQ multiplex PCR, lists solely in-frame clones and lacks some. The sample yields tens of thousands of clones, over 75% seen once. The material sequenced was CD4+ or CD8+ T cells sorted from blood, taken in a trial of the OX40 agonist ivuxolimab. All receptors come from an adult with an advanced solid tumor such as melanoma, head and neck, liver or kidney cancer.

The chain employs TRBV5-3 and TRBJ1-1, with 7 bases aligning to TRBD1. TRBV5-3 counts as an open reading frame of uncertain function. The trim removed 0 bases at V and 0 bases at J, leaving 17 bases unmatched. The CDR3 is 20 residues long. This CDR3 is CARSLARLDRVLQMNTEAFF. In DNA, the CDR3 is TGTGCCAGAAGCTTGGCCCGATTAGACAGGGTACTTCAAATGAACACTGAAGCTTTCTTT.

The chain combines TRBV28 with TRBJ2-1; 10 bases match TRBD2. After removal of 4 bases from V and 4 bases from J, the junction contained 4 bases not matched to a gene. Germline assignment: CDR1 MDHEN and CDR2 SYDVKM. This CDR3 has 15 residues. CDR3 bases: TGTGCCAGCAGTTCACTAGCGGGAAGGTACAATGAGCAGTTCTTC. Translated: CASSSLAGRYNEQFF.

V usage is TRBV6-5 and J usage is TRBJ2-3; perhaps TRBD2 as D (6 bases). V lost 0 bases, J lost 2 bases, and 9 bases lay in between. This CDR3 contains 15 residues. From germline, CDR1 is MNHEY and CDR2 SVGAGI. The CDR3 sequence is CASSYSGGNTDTQYF. In DNA, the CDR3 is TGTGCCAGCAGTTACTCGGGGGGAAACACAGATACGCAGTATTTT.

The chain has TRBV29-1 and TRBJ1-5; 7 nucleotides agree with TRBD1. V lost 6 bases, J lost 7 bases, and 9 bases stayed unmatched. The CDR3 has 13 amino acids. Per the germline V gene, CDR1 is SQVTM and CDR2 is ANQGSEA. The CDR3 nucleotides are TGCAGCGTCTCACAGGGGACGGGGCAGCCCCAGCATTTT. This encodes CSVSQGTGQPQHF.

The chain employs TRBV28 and TRBJ1-1; the D gene is possibly TRBD1 (5 bases). The V end was cut by 6 bases, the J end by 5 bases, with 19 bases between. The CDR3 contains 15 residues. Germline V lookup: CDR1 MDHEN, CDR2 SYDVKM. In nucleotides, the CDR3 is TGTGCCAGCAGCTCGGGGGGGGAGGGTCGGACTGAAGCTTTCTTT. Amino acid sequence: CASSSGGEGRTEAFF.

The rearrangement uses TRBV5-5 and TRBJ1-2, with 7 bases lining up with TRBD1. The CDR3 totals 12 residues. V lost 7 bases, J lost 2 bases, and 2 bases stayed unmatched. Germline values: CDR1 SGHKS, CDR2 YYEKEE (reference sequence). CDR3 loop: CASWDSNYGYTF. The CDR3 DNA reads TGTGCCAGCTGGGACAGCAACTATGGCTACACCTTC.

The chain uses TRBV5-8 and TRBJ2-5, with D unclear. The length of the CDR3 is 13 residues. V gave up 5 bases and J gave up 3 bases, with 11 bases separating them. CDR1 is SGHTS and CDR2 is YDEGEE in the germline V gene. The DNA of the CDR3 is TGTGCCAGCAGTATGGGCCGAAAAGAGACCCAGTACTTC. This codes for CASSMGRKETQYF.

The V call is TRBV19, the J call TRBJ1-4; possible D gene TRBD1, 5 bases. This CDR3 contains 18 residues. V was trimmed by 4 bases and J by 8 bases, leaving 26 bases between them. Germline lookup yields CDR1 LNHDA and CDR2 SQIVND (reference sequence). CDR3 DNA sequence: TGTGCCAGTAGTAGACCCTCTTCGACGGACCCGAAGGGGGAAAAACTGTTTTTT. As protein: CASSRPSSTDPKGEKLFF.